The 18 T cell receptor beta chains presented below share a single source sample, sequenced in a study of blood T cell repertoires in COVID-19. The data were produced by immunoSEQ multiplex PCR, yet TCRdb's version contains in-frame clones alone and is incomplete. The sample holds some 150,000 clones, about 86% seen once. Sequencing was performed on peripheral blood. These receptors originate from an older woman with acute or convalescent COVID-19.

The chain employs TRBV28 and TRBJ2-3; 7 bases line up with TRBD1. Per germline, CDR1 MDHEN and CDR2 SYDVKM. Trimming took 6 bases from V and 1 from J; bases not matched to a gene: 7. The CDR3 loop spans 15 amino acids. CDR3 in amino acids: CASRPQGPGTDTQYF. The CDR3 DNA reads as TGTGCCAGCAGGCCACAGGGGCCCGGCACAGATACGCAGTATTTT.

This clone was detected only once. At one of its ends the junction is not consistent with the germline gene, which may arise from a read error. The CDR3 DNA follows: TGTGCCAGCAGCACGGGAAGCTCTGGGAACACCATATATTTT. Its protein product is CASSTGSSGNTIYF. This sequence joins TRBV7-9 and TRBJ1-3, with no clear D. Germline CDR1 reads SEHNR; CDR2 reads FQNEAQ (reference sequence). The CDR3 loop spans 14 amino acids.

The chain carries TRBV7-9 and TRBJ2-7; 7 bases are shared with TRBD1. Germline V gene data show CDR1 as SEHNR and CDR2 as FQNEAQ (reference sequence). With V trimmed by 5 bases and J by 0 bases, 4 bases remained unmatched. CDR3 size: 14 residues. The CDR3 region is CASSPTGASYEQYF. DNA for the CDR3: TGTGCCAGCAGCCCTACAGGGGCCTCCTACGAGCAGTACTTC. The whole variable domain, remainder taken from reference TRBV7-9 and TRBJ2-7, is DTGVSQNPRHKITKRGQNVTFRCDPISEHNRLYWYRQTLGQGPEFLTYFQNEAQLEKSRLLSDRFSAERPKGSFSTLEIQRTEQGDSAMYLCASSPTGASYEQYFGPGTRLTVT.

This clone was seen at least ten times. The gene calls are TRBV9 and TRBJ2-2; D may be TRBD2 (6 bases). In germline, CDR1 is SGDLS, CDR2 YYNGEE. V lost 2 bases and J 6 bases, leaving 11 bases between the germline ends. The CDR3 contains 14 residues. This CDR3 is CASSVGRVAGELFF. For the CDR3, the DNA is TGTGCCAGCAGCGTCGGGAGAGTGGCCGGGGAGCTGTTTTTT. Looking up the rest from reference TRBV9 and TRBJ2-2 gives the full variable domain: DSGVTQTPKHLITATGQRVTLRCSPRSGDLSVYWYQQSLDQGLQFLIQYYNGEERAKGNILERFSAQQFPDLHSELNLSSLELGDSALYFCASSVGRVAGELFFGEGSRLTVL.

The chain links TRBV30 to TRBJ2-7, with D possibly matching TRBD2 (6 bases). Germline V lookup: CDR1 GTSNPN, CDR2 SVGIG (reference sequence). The germline V and J ends were trimmed by 2 bases and 3 bases, with 20 bases remaining between them. The CDR3 consists of 16 residues. CDR3 sequence (DNA): TGTGCCTGGAGTCGTGTGTGGAGGGGTAAAAACTACGAGCAGTACTTC. This sequence encodes CAWSRVWRGKNYEQYF.

J is TRBJ2-7 and V is TRBV28; 7 bases align to TRBD2. After removal of 6 bases from V and 0 bases from J, the junction contained 8 bases not matched to a gene. Germline CDR1 is MDHEN and CDR2 is SYDVKM. This CDR3 is built from 15 residues. CDR3 DNA sequence: TGTGCCAGCAGGGCCGGGGGGATTGTCTCCTACGAGCAGTACTTC. Protein: CASRAGGIVSYEQYF.

This chain uses TRBV29-1 with TRBJ2-7; D remains unclear. This CDR3 comprises 10 residues. CDR1 is SQVTM, CDR2 ANQGSEA, per germline. Trimming shortened V by 4 bases and J by 6 bases, and 7 bases separated the two germline ends. The CDR3 protein is CSVGSGEQYF. The CDR3 DNA is TGCAGCGTTGGATCGGGCGAGCAGTACTTC.

The J gene is TRBJ1-4, the V gene TRBV30; no clear D. V dropped 1 base and J dropped 8 bases, with 14 bases sitting between them. CDR3 length: 14 amino acids. Germline CDR1 and CDR2: GTSNPN and SVGIG (reference sequence). The CDR3 bases are TGTGCCTGGAGTGGAGGAAGCATTGGGGAAAAACTGTTTTTT. It codes for CAWSGGSIGEKLFF.

In regard to this clone: At one end, the junction sequence differs from germline, possibly due to a read error. Other DNA variants within this sample encode the same CDR3. The chain uses TRBV23-1 and TRBJ1-2; TRBD1 aligns across 8 bases. TRBV23-1 is identified as an open reading frame with a role that is uncertain. CDR3 size: 15 residues. Written as DNA, the CDR3 is TGCGCCAGCAGCCCCTGGACAGGGCTAAACTACGGCTACACCTTC. This gives the protein CASSPWTGLNYGYTF.

The chain combines TRBV9 with TRBJ2-7; the D gene is possibly TRBD1 (6 bases). The CDR3 spans 14 residues. V lost 2 bases and J 0 bases, leaving 9 bases between the germline ends. Per the germline V gene, CDR1 is SGDLS and CDR2 is YYNGEE. CDR3 DNA: TGTGCCAGCAGCGTGGACAGCTTCTCCTACGAGCAGTACTTC. Its protein product is CASSVDSFSYEQYF.

J is TRBJ1-1 and V is TRBV5-1; D remains ambiguous. V lost 4 bases, J lost 1 base, and 8 bases lay in between. Germline V CDR1 and CDR2: SGHRS, YFSETQ. The CDR3 covers 13 residues. DNA for the CDR3: TGCGCCAGCAGCCCAACTTCGAACACTGAAGCTTTCTTT. Translating it yields CASSPTSNTEAFF.

The V gene is TRBV5-6, the J gene TRBJ1-4, with TRBD1 as a possible D gene (5 bases). CDR3 length: 15 residues. The germline V and J ends were trimmed by 4 bases and 5 bases, with 15 bases remaining between them. The germline gives CDR1 SGHDT, CDR2 YYEEEE. The CDR3 DNA reads TGTGCCAGCAGCGGGGGAGGCAGATTCAATGAAAAACTGTTTTTT. Translating it yields CASSGGGRFNEKLFF.

In nucleotides, the CDR3 is TGTGCCAGCAGCCAAGAGGGACTAGCGGGGGGAAATGAGCAGTTCTTC. Its translation: CASSQEGLAGGNEQFF. The chain recombines TRBV4-2 with TRBJ2-1; TRBD2 matches 15 bases. The length of the CDR3 is 16 residues. J gave up 7 bases and V 0 bases, and 1 base lay outside the gene matches. CDR1 and CDR2 (germline): LGHNA, YNFKEQ.

The rearrangement uses TRBV18 and TRBJ2-5; 8 bases fit TRBD2. This CDR3 has 14 residues. The trim removed 6 bases at V and 2 bases at J, leaving 5 bases unmatched. Germline assignment: CDR1 KGHSH and CDR2 LQKENI. CDR3 DNA: TGTGCCAGCTCTTCCCCGGGGGGGCAAGAGACCCAGTACTTC. It translates to CASSSPGGQETQYF.

V and J are TRBV5-1 and TRBJ1-1, with D tentatively TRBD1 (5 bases). In germline, CDR1 is SGHRS, CDR2 YFSETQ. The CDR3 loop spans 14 amino acids. Trimming pared 0 bases from V and 5 bases from J, leaving 11 bases between. The CDR3 here is CASSLGGAGTEAFF. CDR3 in DNA: TGCGCCAGCAGCTTGGGGGGCGCGGGGACTGAAGCTTTCTTT.

This clone was recorded once. This chain uses TRBV30 with TRBJ1-1; no reliable D call. Between the trimmed V and J ends, which lost 0 bases and 1 base, there was a span of 6 bases. The CDR3 spans 13 residues. Germline V gene data show CDR1 as GTSNPN and CDR2 as SVGIG (reference sequence). Here the CDR3 DNA reads TGTGCCTGGAGTGTATTCAGGAACACTGAAGCTTTCTTT. It codes for CAWSVFRNTEAFF.

This rearrangement joins TRBV29-1 to TRBJ1-1; the D gene is possibly TRBD1 (5 bases). Trimming left V 5 bases short and J 0 bases short, with 10 bases between. The germline CDR1 and CDR2 sequences are SQVTM and ANQGSEA. CDR3 size: 13 residues. The DNA for the CDR3 is TGCAGCGTTTCCGGGGGAATGAACACTGAAGCTTTCTTT. Translated: CSVSGGMNTEAFF.

This chain links TRBV7-2 with TRBJ2-2; D is possibly TRBD2 (6 bases). V lost 5 bases, J lost 1 base, and 14 bases lay in between. Germline V gene lookup returns CDR1 SGHTA and CDR2 FQGNSA. This CDR3 is 16 amino acids long. CDR3 bases: TGTGCCAGCAGCCCCCGGCGGGGTAAGAACACCGGGGAGCTGTTTTTT. Translation gives CASSPRRGKNTGELFF.